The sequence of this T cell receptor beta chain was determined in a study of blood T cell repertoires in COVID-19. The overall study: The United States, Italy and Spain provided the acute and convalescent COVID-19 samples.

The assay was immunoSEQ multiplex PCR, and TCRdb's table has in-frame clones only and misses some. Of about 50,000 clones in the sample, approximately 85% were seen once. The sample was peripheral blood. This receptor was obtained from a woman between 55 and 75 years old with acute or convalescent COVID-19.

Written as DNA, the CDR3 is TGTGCCAGTAGTCCCCAAGCGGGTGGCACAGATACGCAGTATTTT. It specifies CASSPQAGGTDTQYF. The chain is built from TRBV19 and TRBJ2-3; TRBD2 is a possible D gene (6 bases). The CDR3 has 15 amino acids. CDR1 LNHDA and CDR2 SQIVND come from the germline V gene (reference sequence). Trimming left V 5 bases short and J 1 base short, with 13 bases between.